This T cell receptor (beta chain) was recorded in a study of shared clonotypes between healthy human individuals. The CDR3 totals 15 residues. J gave up 2 bases and V 4 bases, and 2 bases lay outside the gene matches. The germline gives CDR1 SGHDN, CDR2 FVKESK. Assay: immunoSEQ multiplex PCR; the TCRdb copy retains only in-frame clones and omits some. This table has millions of clones, 85% to 95% appearing once. The sample comprised naive CD4+ T cells sorted from blood. Indicated subset: CD45RA+ positively selected. The source is a man in his late teens or twenties in good health. The V gene is TRBV14, the J gene TRBJ2-1; 10 bases are shared with TRBD2. The CDR3 sequence is CASSRTSGAYNEQFF. CDR3 nucleotide sequence: TGTGCCAGCAGCCGGACTAGCGGAGCCTACAATGAGCAGTTCTTC.